This T cell receptor beta chain was sequenced in a study of cytomegalovirus exposure and HLA in healthy donors. Study observations and caveats: TCR beta sequences reportedly predicted the HLA-A and HLA-B alleles of most subjects accurately. Another analysis was done later, and it associated fewer than 20,000 TCR beta sequences with HLA alleles at 0.05 false discovery rate.

13 Jbeta primers and 60 Vbeta primers were used for the PCR. Method: immunoSEQ multiplex PCR; TCRdb's copy keeps in-frame clones and lacks some. The sample holds about 79,000 clones, roughly 69% seen once. This clone was recorded a few times. Its specificity is unknown. Germline loops: CDR1 SGHTA, CDR2 FQGTGA. Trimming left V 5 bases short and J 3 bases short, with 11 bases between. This CDR3 has 14 amino acids. This clonotype was sampled from a woman aged 50 to 60 in good health and CMV-seropositive. Specimen: PBMCs. This chain links TRBV7-3 with TRBJ2-1; TRBD1 might be the D (6 bases). CDR3 DNA: TGTGCCAGCAGCCACCTAGGGGGCTACAATGAGCAGTTCTTC. This translates into CASSHLGGYNEQFF.